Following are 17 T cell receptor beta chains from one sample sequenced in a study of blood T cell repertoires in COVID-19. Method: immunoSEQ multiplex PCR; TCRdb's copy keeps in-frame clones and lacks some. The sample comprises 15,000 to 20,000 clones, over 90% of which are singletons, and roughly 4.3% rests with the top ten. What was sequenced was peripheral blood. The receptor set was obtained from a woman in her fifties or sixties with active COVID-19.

In DNA, the CDR3 is TGTGCCAGCAGCCCCGGACTGGGGAGCTCCTACAATGAGCAGTTCTTC. Its translation is CASSPGLGSSYNEQFF. The V call is TRBV2, the J call TRBJ2-1, with D perhaps matching TRBD2 (5 bases). The CDR3 covers 16 residues. Germline CDR1 reads SNHLY; CDR2 reads FYNNEI. V was shortened by 6 bases and J by 0 bases, with 15 bases between the two germline ends.

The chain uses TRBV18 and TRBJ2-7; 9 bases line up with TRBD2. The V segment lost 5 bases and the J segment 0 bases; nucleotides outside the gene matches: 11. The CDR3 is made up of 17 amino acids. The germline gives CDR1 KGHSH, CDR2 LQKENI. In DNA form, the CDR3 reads TGTGCCAGCTCAGGAGCTAGCGGGGTGGGTGCCTCCTACGAGCAGTACTTC. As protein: CASSGASGVGASYEQYF.

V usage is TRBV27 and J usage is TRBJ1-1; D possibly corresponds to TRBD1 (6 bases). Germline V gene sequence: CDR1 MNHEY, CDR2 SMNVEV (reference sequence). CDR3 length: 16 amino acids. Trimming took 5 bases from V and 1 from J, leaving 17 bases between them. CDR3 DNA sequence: TGTGCCAGCAGTCCGCTCGGACAAGGGGGGAACACTGAAGCTTTCTTT. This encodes CASSPLGQGGNTEAFF.

CDR3: CASSLGGTLSYEQYF. For the CDR3, the DNA is TGTGCCAGCAGCTTAGGCGGGACGCTCTCCTACGAGCAGTACTTC. V and J are TRBV7-6 and TRBJ2-7; D possibly corresponds to TRBD2 (6 bases). The CDR3 covers 15 residues. The germline gives CDR1 SGHVS, CDR2 FNYEAQ. V shed 1 base and J shed 0 bases, with 10 bases lying between them. Combining the CDR3 with reference TRBV7-6 and TRBJ2-7 gives the whole variable domain GAGVSQSPRYKVTKRGQDVALRCDPISGHVSLYWYRQALGQGPEFLTYFNYEAQQDKSGLPNDRFSAERPEGSISTLTIQRTEQRDSAMYRCASSLGGTLSYEQYFGPGTRLTVT.

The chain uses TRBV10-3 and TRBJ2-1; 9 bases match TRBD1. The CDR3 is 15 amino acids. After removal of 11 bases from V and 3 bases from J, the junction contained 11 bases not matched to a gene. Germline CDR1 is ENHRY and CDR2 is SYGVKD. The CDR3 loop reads CASAGPGQGYNEQFF. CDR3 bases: TGTGCCTCCGCGGGGCCGGGACAGGGCTACAATGAGCAGTTCTTC.

CDR3 protein: CASSQGPPTNTDTQYF. CDR3 sequence (DNA): TGCGCCAGCAGCCAAGGACCCCCGACTAACACAGATACGCAGTATTTT. The chain employs TRBV4-1 and TRBJ2-3, with D possibly matching TRBD2 (5 bases). CDR1 and CDR2 (germline): MGHRA, YSYEKL. The ends were cut back, 1 base at V and 2 bases at J, with 13 bases in the middle. The CDR3 has 16 amino acids.

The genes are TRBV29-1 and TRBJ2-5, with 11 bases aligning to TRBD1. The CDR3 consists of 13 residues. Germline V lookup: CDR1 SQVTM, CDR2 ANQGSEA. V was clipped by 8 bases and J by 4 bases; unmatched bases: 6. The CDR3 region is CSLDRGLGETQYF. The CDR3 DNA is TGCAGCCTGGACAGGGGGCTGGGAGAGACCCAGTACTTC.

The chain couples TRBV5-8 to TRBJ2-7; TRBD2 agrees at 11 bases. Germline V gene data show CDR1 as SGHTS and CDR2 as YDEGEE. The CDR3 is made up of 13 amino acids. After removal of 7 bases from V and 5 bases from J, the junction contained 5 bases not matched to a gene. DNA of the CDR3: TGTGCCAGCTTTAGACTAGCGGGAAACGAGCAGTACTTC. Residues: CASFRLAGNEQYF.

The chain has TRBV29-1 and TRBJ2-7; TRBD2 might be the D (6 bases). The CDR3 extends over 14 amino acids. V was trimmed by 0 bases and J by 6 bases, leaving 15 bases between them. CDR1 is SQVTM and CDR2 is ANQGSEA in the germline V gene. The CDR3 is CSVEETGPGGEQYF. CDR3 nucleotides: TGCAGCGTTGAAGAAACGGGACCCGGGGGCGAGCAGTACTTC.

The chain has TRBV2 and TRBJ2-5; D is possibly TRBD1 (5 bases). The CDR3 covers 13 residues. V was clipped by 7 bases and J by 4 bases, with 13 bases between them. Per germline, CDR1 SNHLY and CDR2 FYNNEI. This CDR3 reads CASKAGKIETQYF. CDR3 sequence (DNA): TGTGCCAGCAAAGCAGGGAAAATAGAGACCCAGTACTTC.

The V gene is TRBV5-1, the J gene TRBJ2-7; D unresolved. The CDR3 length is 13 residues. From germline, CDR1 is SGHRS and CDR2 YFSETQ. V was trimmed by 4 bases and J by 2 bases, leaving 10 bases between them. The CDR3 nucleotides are TGCGCCAGCAGCGCGAGCAATGCCTACGAGCAGTACTTC. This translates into CASSASNAYEQYF.

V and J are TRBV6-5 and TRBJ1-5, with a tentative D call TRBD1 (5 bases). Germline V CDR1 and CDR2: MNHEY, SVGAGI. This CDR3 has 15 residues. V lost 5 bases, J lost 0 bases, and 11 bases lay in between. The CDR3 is CASSPQGNSNQPQHF. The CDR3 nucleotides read TGTGCCAGCAGTCCCCAGGGTAATAGCAATCAGCCCCAGCATTTT.

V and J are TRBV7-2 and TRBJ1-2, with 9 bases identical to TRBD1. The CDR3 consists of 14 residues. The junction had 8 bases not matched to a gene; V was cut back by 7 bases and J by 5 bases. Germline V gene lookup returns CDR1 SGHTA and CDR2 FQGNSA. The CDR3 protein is CASTIGTGMYGYTF. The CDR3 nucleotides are TGTGCCAGCACGATCGGGACAGGGATGTATGGCTACACCTTC.

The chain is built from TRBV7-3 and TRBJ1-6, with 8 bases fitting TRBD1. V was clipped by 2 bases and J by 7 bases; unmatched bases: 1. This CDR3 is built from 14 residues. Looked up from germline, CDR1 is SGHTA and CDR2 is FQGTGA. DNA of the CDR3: TGTGCCAGCAGCTTAGGGGACAGGAATTCACCCCTCCACTTT. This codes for CASSLGDRNSPLHF.

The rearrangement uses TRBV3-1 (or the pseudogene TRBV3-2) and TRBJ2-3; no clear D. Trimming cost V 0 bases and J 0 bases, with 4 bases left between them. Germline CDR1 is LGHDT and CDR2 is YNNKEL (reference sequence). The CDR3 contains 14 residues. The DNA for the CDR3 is TGTGCCAGCAGCCAAGACATTAGCACAGATACGCAGTATTTT. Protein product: CASSQDISTDTQYF.

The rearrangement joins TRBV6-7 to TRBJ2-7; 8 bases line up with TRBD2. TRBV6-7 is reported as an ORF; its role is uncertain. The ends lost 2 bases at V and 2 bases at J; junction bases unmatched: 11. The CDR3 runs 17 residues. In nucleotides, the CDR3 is TGTGCCAGCAGTTACCCTGTACGGACTAGCCGAACCTACGAGCAGTACTTC. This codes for CASSYPVRTSRTYEQYF.

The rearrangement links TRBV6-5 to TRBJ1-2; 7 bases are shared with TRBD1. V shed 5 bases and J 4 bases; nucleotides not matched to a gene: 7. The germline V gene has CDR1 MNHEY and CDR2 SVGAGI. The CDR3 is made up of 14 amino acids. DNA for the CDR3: TGTGCCAGCAGTAAGGACAGGACCACCTATGGCTACACCTTC. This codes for CASSKDRTTYGYTF.